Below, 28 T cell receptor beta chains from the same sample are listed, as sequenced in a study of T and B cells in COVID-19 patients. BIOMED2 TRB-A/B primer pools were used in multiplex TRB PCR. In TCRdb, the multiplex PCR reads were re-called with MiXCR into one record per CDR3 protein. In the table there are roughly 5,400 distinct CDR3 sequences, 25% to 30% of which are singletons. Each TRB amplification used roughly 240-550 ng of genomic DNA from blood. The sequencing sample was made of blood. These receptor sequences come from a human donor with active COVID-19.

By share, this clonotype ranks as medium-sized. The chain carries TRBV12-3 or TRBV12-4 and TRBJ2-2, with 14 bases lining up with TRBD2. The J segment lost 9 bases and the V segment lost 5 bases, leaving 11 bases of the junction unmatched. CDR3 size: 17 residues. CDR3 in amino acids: CASSPPTSGRAWRELFF. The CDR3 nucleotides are TGTGCCAGCAGTCCCCCGACTAGCGGGAGGGCATGGAGGGAGCTGTTTTTT.

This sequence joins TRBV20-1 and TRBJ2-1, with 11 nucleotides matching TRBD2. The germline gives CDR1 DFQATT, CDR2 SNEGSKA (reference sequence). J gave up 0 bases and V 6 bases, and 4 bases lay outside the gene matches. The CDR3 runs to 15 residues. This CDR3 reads CSAMGLAVSYNEQFF. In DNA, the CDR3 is TGCAGTGCCATGGGACTAGCGGTCTCCTACAATGAGCAGTTCTTC.

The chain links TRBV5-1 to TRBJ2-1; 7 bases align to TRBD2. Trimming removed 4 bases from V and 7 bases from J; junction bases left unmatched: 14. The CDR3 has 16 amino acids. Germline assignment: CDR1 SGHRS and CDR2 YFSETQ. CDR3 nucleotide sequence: TGCGCCAGCAGCCTCCTACCAACCGGGACTACGAATGAGCAGTTCTTC. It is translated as CASSLLPTGTTNEQFF.

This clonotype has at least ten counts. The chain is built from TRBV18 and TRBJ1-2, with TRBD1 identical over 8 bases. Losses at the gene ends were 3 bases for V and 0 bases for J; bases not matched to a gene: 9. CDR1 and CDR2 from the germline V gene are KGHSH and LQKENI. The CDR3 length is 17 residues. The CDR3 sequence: CASSPGQDRATNYGYTF. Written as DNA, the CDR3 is TGTGCCAGCTCACCGGGTCAGGACAGGGCAACTAACTATGGCTACACCTTC.

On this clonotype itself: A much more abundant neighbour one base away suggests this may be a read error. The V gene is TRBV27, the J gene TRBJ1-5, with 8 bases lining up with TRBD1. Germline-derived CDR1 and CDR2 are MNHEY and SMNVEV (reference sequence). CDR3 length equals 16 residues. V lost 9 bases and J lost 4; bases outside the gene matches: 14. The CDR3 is CARRLTGGLWNQPQHF. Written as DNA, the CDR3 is TGTGCCAGAAGACTAACAGGGGGATTGTGGAATCAGCCCCAGCATTTT.

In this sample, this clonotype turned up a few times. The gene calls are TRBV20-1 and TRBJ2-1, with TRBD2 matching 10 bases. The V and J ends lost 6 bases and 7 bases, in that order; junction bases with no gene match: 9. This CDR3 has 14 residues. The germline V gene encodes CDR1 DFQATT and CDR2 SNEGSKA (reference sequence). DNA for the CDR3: TGCAGTGCATGGGGGACTAGCGTTAGAAATGAGCAGTTCTTC. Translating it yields CSAWGTSVRNEQFF.

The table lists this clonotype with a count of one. CDR3 region: CASSSSGTSGSYEQFF. The CDR3 DNA reads as TGTGCCAGCAGCTCATCCGGGACTAGCGGGAGCTATGAGCAGTTCTTC. The V call is TRBV13, the J call TRBJ2-1; 14 bases line up with TRBD2. Germline trimming cut 4 bases from V and 8 bases from J; bases unmatched to any gene: 7. Germline V gene lookup returns CDR1 PRHDT and CDR2 FYEKMQ (reference sequence). The CDR3 has 16 residues.

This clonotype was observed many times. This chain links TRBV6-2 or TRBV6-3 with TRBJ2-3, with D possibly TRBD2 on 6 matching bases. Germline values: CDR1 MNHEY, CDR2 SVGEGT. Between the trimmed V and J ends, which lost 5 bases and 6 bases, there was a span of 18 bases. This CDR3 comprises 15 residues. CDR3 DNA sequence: TGTGCCAGCAGTATCCGGGACCCGGGGAGGGATACGCAGTATTTT. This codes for CASSIRDPGRDTQYF.

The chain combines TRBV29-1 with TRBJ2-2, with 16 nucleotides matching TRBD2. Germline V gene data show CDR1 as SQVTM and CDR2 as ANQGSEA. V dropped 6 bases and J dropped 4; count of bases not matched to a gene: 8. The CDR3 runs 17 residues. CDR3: CSVDRGTSGRGTGELFF. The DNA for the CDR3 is TGCAGCGTGGACAGGGGGACTAGCGGGAGGGGCACCGGGGAGCTGTTTTTT.

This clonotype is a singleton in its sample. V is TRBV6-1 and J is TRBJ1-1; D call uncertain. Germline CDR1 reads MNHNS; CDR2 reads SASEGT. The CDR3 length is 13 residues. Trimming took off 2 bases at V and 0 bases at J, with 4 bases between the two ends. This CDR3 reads CASSELLNTEAFF. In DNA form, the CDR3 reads TGTGCCAGCAGTGAACTGCTGAACACTGAAGCTTTCTTT.

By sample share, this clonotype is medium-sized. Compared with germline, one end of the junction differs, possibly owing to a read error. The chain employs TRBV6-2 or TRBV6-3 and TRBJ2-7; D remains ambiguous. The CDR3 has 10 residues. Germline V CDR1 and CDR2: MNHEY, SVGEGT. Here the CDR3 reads CASSYPERIF. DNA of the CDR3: TGTGCCAGCAGTTACCCGGAGCGAATTTTC.

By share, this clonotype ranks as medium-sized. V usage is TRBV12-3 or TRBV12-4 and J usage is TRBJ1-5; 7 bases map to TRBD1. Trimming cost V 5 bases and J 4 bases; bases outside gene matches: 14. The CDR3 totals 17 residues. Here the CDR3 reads CASSPWTGAVNNQPQHF. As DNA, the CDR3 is TGTGCCAGCAGTCCCTGGACAGGCGCCGTTAATAATCAGCCCCAGCATTTT.

CDR3 DNA: TGCAGCGTTGGTGGGGGAGGGTCCCACAATGAGCAGTTCTTC. Protein sequence: CSVGGGGSHNEQFF. The chain recombines TRBV29-1 with TRBJ2-1; 7 nucleotides match TRBD2. The CDR3 has 14 amino acids. J gave up 5 bases and V 4 bases, and 8 bases lay outside the gene matches. The germline V gene encodes CDR1 SQVTM and CDR2 ANQGSEA.

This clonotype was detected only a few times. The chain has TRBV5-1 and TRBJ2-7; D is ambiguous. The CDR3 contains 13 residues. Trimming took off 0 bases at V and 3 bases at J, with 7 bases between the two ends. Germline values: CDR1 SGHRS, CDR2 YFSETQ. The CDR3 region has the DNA TGCGCCAGCAGCTTGGGACGGAACTACGAGCAGTACTTC. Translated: CASSLGRNYEQYF.

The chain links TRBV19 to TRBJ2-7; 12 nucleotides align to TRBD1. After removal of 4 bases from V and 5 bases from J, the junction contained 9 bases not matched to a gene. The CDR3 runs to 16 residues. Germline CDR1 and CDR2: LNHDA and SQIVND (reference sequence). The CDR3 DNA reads TGTGCCAGTAGTAGCTGGGGACAGGGGGCTCGCGACGAGCAGTACTTC. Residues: CASSSWGQGARDEQYF.

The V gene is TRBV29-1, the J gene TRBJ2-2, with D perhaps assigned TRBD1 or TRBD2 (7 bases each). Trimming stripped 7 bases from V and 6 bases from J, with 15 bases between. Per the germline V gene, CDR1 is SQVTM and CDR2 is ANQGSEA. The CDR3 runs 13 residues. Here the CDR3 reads CSAIRGGAGELFF. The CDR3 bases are TGCAGCGCGATCAGGGGGGGGGCCGGGGAGCTGTTTTTT.

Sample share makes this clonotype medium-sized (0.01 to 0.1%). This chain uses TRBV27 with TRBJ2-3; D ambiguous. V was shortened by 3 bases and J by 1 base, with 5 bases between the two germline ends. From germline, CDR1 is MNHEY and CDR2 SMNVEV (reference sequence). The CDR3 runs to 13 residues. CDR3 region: CASSFRRTDTQYF. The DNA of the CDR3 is TGTGCCAGCAGTTTCCGCCGCACAGATACGCAGTATTTT.

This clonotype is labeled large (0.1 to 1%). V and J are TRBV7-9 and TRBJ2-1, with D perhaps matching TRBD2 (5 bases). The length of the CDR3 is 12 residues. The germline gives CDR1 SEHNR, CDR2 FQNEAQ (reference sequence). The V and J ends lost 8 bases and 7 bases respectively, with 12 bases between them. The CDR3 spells CASASGINEQFF. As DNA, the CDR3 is TGTGCCAGCGCATCCGGGATAAATGAGCAGTTCTTC. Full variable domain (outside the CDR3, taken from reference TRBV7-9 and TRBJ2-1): DTGVSQNPRHKITKRGQNVTFRCDPISEHNRLYWYRQTLGQGPEFLTYFQNEAQLEKSRLLSDRFSAERPKGSFSTLEIQRTEQGDSAMYLCASASGINEQFFGPGTRLTVL.

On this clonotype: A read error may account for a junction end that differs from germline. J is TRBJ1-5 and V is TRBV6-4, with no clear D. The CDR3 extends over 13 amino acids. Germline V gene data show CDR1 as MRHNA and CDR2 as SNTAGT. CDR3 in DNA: TGTGCCAGCAGTGGGGAGATAAATCAGCCCCAGCGTTTT. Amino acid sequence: CASSGEINQPQRF.

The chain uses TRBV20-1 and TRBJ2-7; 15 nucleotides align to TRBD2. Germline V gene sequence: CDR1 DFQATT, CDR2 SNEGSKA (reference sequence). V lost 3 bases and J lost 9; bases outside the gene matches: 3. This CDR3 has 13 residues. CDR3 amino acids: CSASGLAGGPQYF. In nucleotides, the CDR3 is TGCAGTGCTAGCGGACTAGCGGGAGGGCCGCAGTACTTC.

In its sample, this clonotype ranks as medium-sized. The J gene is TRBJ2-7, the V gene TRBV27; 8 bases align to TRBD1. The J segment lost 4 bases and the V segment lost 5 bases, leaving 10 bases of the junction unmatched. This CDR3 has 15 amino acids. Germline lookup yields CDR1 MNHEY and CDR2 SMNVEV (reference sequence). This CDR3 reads CASSPGQGKGYEQYF. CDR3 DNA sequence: TGTGCCAGCAGTCCCGGACAGGGCAAGGGGTACGAGCAGTACTTC.

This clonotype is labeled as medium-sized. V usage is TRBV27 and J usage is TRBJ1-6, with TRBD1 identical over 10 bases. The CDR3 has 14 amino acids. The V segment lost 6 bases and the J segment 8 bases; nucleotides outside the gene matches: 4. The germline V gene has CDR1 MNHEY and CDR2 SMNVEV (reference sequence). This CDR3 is CASSGQGEHSPLHF. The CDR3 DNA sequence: TGTGCCAGCAGCGGACAGGGGGAACATTCACCCCTCCACTTT.

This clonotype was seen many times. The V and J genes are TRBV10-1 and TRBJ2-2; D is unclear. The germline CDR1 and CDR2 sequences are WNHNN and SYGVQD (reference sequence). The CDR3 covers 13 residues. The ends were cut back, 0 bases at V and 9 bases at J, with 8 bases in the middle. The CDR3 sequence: CASSESPQRELFF. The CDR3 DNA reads TGCGCCAGCAGTGAGTCTCCACAGAGGGAGCTGTTTTTT.

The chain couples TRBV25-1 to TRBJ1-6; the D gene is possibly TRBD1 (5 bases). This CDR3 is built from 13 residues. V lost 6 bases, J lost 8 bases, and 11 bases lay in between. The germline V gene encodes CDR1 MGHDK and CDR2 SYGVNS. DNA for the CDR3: TGTGCCAGCAGGGGACCGAGGGATTCACCCCTCCACTTT. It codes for CASRGPRDSPLHF.

This chain's CDR3 is CASRNLGLASYEQYF. The CDR3 DNA reads TGTGCCAGCAGGAACCTGGGACTAGCATCGTACGAGCAGTACTTC. The V call is TRBV6-2 or TRBV6-3, the J call TRBJ2-7, with 9 bases identical to TRBD2. The CDR3 extends over 15 amino acids. V was pared by 6 bases and J by 4 bases, with 10 bases of the junction left unmatched. Per germline, CDR1 MNHEY and CDR2 SVGEGT.

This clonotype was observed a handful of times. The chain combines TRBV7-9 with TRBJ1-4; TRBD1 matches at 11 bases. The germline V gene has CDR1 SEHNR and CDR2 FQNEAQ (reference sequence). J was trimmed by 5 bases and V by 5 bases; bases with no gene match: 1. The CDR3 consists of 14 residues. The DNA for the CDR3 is TGTGCCAGCAGCGGGGACAGGGGGAATGAAAAACTGTTTTTT. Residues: CASSGDRGNEKLFF.

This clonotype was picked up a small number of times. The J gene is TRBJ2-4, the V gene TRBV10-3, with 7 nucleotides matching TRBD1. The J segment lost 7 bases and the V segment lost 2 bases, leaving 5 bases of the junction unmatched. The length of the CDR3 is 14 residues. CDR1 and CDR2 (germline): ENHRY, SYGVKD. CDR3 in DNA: TGTGCCATCAGTGAGGTACAGGGGATCAACATTCAGTACTTC. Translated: CAISEVQGINIQYF.

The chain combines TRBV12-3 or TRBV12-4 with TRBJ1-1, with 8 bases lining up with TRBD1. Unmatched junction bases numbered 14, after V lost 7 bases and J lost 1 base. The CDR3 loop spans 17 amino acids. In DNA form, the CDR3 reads TGTGCCAGCATGGCGGGACAGGTCCGAACGTGGAACACTGAAGCTTTCTTT. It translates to CASMAGQVRTWNTEAFF.